What follows describes a single TCR beta chain. What it recognizes is unknown. The data derive from a study of beta chain features in type 1 diabetes. Study-wide points: All four CD4+ subsets of Type 1 diabetes patients contained TCRB CDR3s that were moderately but significantly shorter. PCR, the amplification step, might favor shorter templates, equally in patients and controls.

Since all of the isolated RNA was reverse transcribed, expressed TCRB transcripts were what got sequenced. This table comes from immunoSEQ multiplex PCR, and its TCRdb copy is limited to in-frame clones, with some not included. The sample lists around 260,000 clones; roughly 20% were seen once. From germline, CDR1 is SGDLS and CDR2 YYNGEE. The V and J ends lost 5 bases and 5 bases, in that order; junction bases with no gene match: 4. This CDR3 is built from 14 residues. This sequence joins TRBV9 and TRBJ2-2; TRBD2 agrees at 9 bases. The sample consisted of naive CD4+ T cells from blood. The sequence was collected from a woman in her 40s with type 1 diabetes. Here the CDR3 DNA reads TGTGCCAGCAGGAGCACTAGCGGGACCGGGGAGCTGTTTTTT. It specifies CASRSTSGTGELFF. Full variable domain (remainder filled in from reference TRBV9 and TRBJ2-2): DSGVTQTPKHLITATGQRVTLRCSPRSGDLSVYWYQQSLDQGLQFLIQYYNGEERAKGNILERFSAQQFPDLHSELNLSSLELGDSALYFCASRSTSGTGELFFGEGSRLTVL.